The clone carrying this TCR beta chain has ten or more counts. Its antigen is not known. MiXCR, applied by TCRdb to the RT-PCR reads, yields one record per CDR3 protein. This table holds almost 250,000 distinct CDR3 sequences, 10% to 15% found once. The CDR3 extends over 13 amino acids. The V and J ends lost 0 bases and 6 bases respectively, with 8 bases between them. Germline assignment: CDR1 MNHEY and CDR2 SVGEGT. The entry originates in a study of response to subunit inactivated influenza vaccine. Study results and caveats: New T cells are recruited in small numbers by each seasonal influenza vaccination, according to the authors' suggestion.

The sequence derives from a man aged 45 to 65 who received an inactivated influenza vaccine. Sequenced material: non-naive T cells sorted from PBMCs, taken approximately 15 days before vaccination. The chain joins TRBV6-2 or TRBV6-3 to TRBJ1-2; unclear D gene. The CDR3 bases are TGTGCCAGCAGTTACTCGACAATCCATGGCTACACCTTC. Translation: CASSYSTIHGYTF.